This paragraph reports one T cell receptor (beta chain). The target antigen is unknown. The method was immunoSEQ multiplex PCR; TCRdb's version includes in-frame clones alone and lacks a portion of them. The sample carries roughly 71,000 clones, 70% to 80% recorded once. The data originate from a study of OX40 agonist ivuxolimab in advanced cancers. The study, taken as a whole, reports: The study found among the lowest clonal expansion in partial responders at 0.1-3.0 mg/kg.

Blood samples were obtained at baseline, cycle 4 day 1, and cycle 7 day 1. The germline CDR1 and CDR2 sequences are SGHRS and YFSETQ. V lost 3 bases and J lost 6; bases outside the gene matches: 9. There are 15 residues in the CDR3. The sequences come from CD4+ or CD8+ T cells sorted from blood, collected in a trial of the OX40 agonist ivuxolimab. V gene TRBV5-1 combines with J gene TRBJ1-2, with 9 bases identical to TRBD1. The TCR originated in an adult with an advanced solid tumor such as melanoma, head and neck, liver or kidney cancer. CDR3 nucleotide sequence: TGCGCCAGCAGCTCACGCCCGACAGGGGGAGATGGCTACACCTTC. Amino acid sequence: CASSSRPTGGDGYTF.